This note documents a single T cell receptor (beta chain) sequence. The PCR made use of 60 Vbeta and 13 Jbeta primers. Some clones are missing from TCRdb's copy, which holds only in-frame ones; the method was immunoSEQ multiplex PCR. The sample lists around 110,000 clones; 60% to 80% were seen once. These data come from a study of cytomegalovirus exposure and HLA in healthy donors. The length of the CDR3 is 12 residues. CDR1 is MNHNS and CDR2 is SASEGT in the germline V gene. Trimming cost V 7 bases and J 7 bases, with 11 bases left between them. Sequencing was carried out using PBMCs. This clonotype originated in a man between 18 and 35 years old in good health and CMV-seronegative. The chain has TRBV6-1 and TRBJ1-5; no definite D call. CDR3 DNA sequence: TGTGCCAGCACGAGGGATATGCAGCCCCAGCATTTT. Its translation: CASTRDMQPQHF.